There are many counts of the clone carrying this T cell receptor (beta chain). Time point here: patch test 2, 6 weeks after DPC sensitization. Specified treatment: therapeutic diphenylcyclopropenone sensitization with weekly scalp DPC. This CDR3 contains 15 residues. Trimming cost V 6 bases and J 4 bases, with 13 bases left between them. Germline V gives CDR1 MNHEY, CDR2 SVGEGT. This specimen comes from a study of human T cells and chemical hapten exposure. On the study more broadly: The patch tests put 0.01% DPC on the skin of the upper back and were read 6 days later.

Individual cDNA molecules each carried unique molecular identifiers attached by the library. MiXCR was run by TCRdb on the RACE reads, yielding one entry per CDR3 protein. The data show 65,000 to 90,000 distinct CDR3 sequences, less than 8.5% seen once. The input for sequencing was whole blood, taken in connection with sensitization to the hapten diphenylcyclopropenone (DPC). This clonotype originated in a woman in her thirties with alopecia areata. Some clones in this sample may be carry-over from other donors' samples. This sequence joins TRBV6-2 or TRBV6-3 and TRBJ2-6; tentatively, D is TRBD2 (6 bases). The CDR3 here is CASSPMGGGANVLTF. For the CDR3, the DNA is TGTGCCAGCAGCCCCATGGGGGGAGGGGCCAACGTCCTGACTTTC.